The rows below give T cell receptor beta chains drawn from one sample of a study of metastatic and nonmetastatic thyroid tumors. TCRdb re-analyzed the PCR reads using MiXCR. The sample shows about 45,000 clones, less than 4.5% of them seen only once. Sample: blood. The source of these receptors is a female donor with papillary thyroid cancer or a benign thyroid nodule (not recorded which). Some clones in this sample may be carry-over from other donors' samples. Both conserved end residues are part of each CDR3. The order of the fields is J gene, V gene, clone size, D gene, CDR3 DNA, CDR3 protein. D genes are given only for firm matches. Expanded clones get a size class; other rows say once, few or many, or leave the size out.

>TRBJ1-4|TRBV7-2|few|.
TGTGCCAGCACCCCCCGTGCGGGGGTAGGTGAAAAACTGTTTTTT
CASTPRAGVGEKLFF
>TRBJ2-4|TRBV9|many|.
TGTGCCAGCAGCGTAGGACAGGCTAAAAACATTCAGTACTTC
CASSVGQAKNIQYF
>TRBJ1-2|TRBV4-1|many|.
TGCGCCAGCAGCCAGGCAGTATCTTCAGGCTATGGCTACACCTTC
CASSQAVSSGYGYTF
>TRBJ2-3|TRBV7-7|many|TRBD1
TGTGCTAGCAGCCCTACAGGGGGCACAGATACGCAGTATTTT
CASSPTGGTDTQYF
>TRBJ1-2|TRBV7-2|many|TRBD1
TGTGCCAGCAGCTTGGACAGGGGGGGCTACACCTTC
CASSLDRGGYTF
>TRBJ2-2|TRBV7-3|many|.
TGTGCCAGCAGCTTCAACAGGGGAGGAACCGGGGAGCTGTTTTTT
CASSFNRGGTGELFF
>TRBJ2-1|TRBV20-1|.|TRBD2
TGCAGTGCTAGGAGCGGGAGCAACAATGAGCAGTTCTTC
CSARSGSNNEQFF
>TRBJ1-3|TRBV12-3/TRBV12-4|many|.
TGTGCCACGGGCCGATTCTCTGGAAACACCATATATTTT
CATGRFSGNTIYF
>TRBJ2-7|TRBV9|many|TRBD2
TGTGCCAGCAGCGTAGCAGGTCGGGGACTAGCGGGAGGAGCGAGCTCCTACGAGCAGTACTTC
CASSVAGRGLAGGASSYEQYF
>TRBJ2-7|TRBV24-1|many|TRBD1
TGTGCCACCAGTGATGGGACAGGACACTCCTACGAGCAGTACTTC
CATSDGTGHSYEQYF
>TRBJ2-3|TRBV24-1|many|.
TGTGCCACCAGTGCCGAAGCCACAGATACGCAGTATTTT
CATSAEATDTQYF
>TRBJ1-2|TRBV6-1|many|.
TGTGCCAGTGGACAGAACTATGGCTACACCTTC
CASGQNYGYTF
>TRBJ1-2|TRBV19|many|.
TGTGCCAGTAGTATTTCTTGGATTAACTATGGCTACACCTTC
CASSISWINYGYTF
>TRBJ1-1|TRBV20-1|many|.
TGCAGTGCTAGAGGTGACGATTTTGACACTGAAGCTTTCTTT
CSARGDDFDTEAFF
>TRBJ2-3|TRBV9|many|.
TGTGCCAGCAGCGTAGCGGGTAAAGATACGCAGTATTTT
CASSVAGKDTQYF
>TRBJ2-7|TRBV12-5|few|.
TGCGCTAGTGTCCTCGGGGCCTCCTACGAGCAGTACTTC
CASVLGASYEQYF
>TRBJ2-3|TRBV20-1|many|TRBD2
TGCAGTGCTAGAGAGGATCGAGCGGGAGCCACAGATACGCAGTATTTT
CSAREDRAGATDTQYF
>TRBJ2-7|TRBV12-3/TRBV12-4|few|.
TGTGCCAGCAGTTCATCGGACCCCGTTGGTGACGAGCAGCACTTC
CASSSSDPVGDEQHF